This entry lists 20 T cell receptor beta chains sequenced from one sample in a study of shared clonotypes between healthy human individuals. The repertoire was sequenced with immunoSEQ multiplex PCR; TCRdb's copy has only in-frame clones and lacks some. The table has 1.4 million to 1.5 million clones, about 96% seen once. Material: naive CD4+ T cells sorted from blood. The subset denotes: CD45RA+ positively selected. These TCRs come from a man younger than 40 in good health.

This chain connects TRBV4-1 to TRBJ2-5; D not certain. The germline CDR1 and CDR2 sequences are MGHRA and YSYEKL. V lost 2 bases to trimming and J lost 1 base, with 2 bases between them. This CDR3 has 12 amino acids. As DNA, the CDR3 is TGCGCCAGCAGCCAAATCCAAGAGACCCAGTACTTC. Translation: CASSQIQETQYF.

This CDR3 reads CATSTFRLRDRGPLTYEQYF. The CDR3 nucleotides read TGTGCCACCAGCACGTTCAGACTCCGGGACAGGGGGCCTTTAACCTACGAGCAGTACTTC. This sequence joins TRBV15 and TRBJ2-7; 12 nucleotides match TRBD1. Per the germline V gene, CDR1 is LNHNV and CDR2 is YYDKDF (reference sequence). The CDR3 loop spans 20 amino acids. V lost 4 bases and J lost 2; bases outside the gene matches: 18.

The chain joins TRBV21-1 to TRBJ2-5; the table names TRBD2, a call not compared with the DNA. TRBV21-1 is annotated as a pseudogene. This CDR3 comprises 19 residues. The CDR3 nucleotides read TGTGCCAGCAGCACAACCGAGACCCTAGCGGGAGGATACCAAGAGACCCAGTACTTC. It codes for CASSTTETLAGGYQETQYF.

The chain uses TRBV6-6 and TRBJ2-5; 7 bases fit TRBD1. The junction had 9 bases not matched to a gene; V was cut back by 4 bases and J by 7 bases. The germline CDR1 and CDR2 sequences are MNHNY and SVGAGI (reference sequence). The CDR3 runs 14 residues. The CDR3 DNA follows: TGTGCCAGCAGTTTCCCGAGGGGGCAGGGGACCCAGTACTTC. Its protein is CASSFPRGQGTQYF.

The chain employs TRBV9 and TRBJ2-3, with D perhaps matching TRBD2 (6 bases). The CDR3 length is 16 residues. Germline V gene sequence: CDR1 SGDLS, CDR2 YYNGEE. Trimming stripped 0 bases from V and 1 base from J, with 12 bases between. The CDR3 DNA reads TGTGCCAGCAGCGTAGTTGATAGCGGAGGCACAGATACGCAGTATTTT. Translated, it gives CASSVVDSGGTDTQYF.

The DNA of the CDR3 is TGTGCCAGCAGCCCAGGGACTAGCGGGAGAAGTGGGCAGTACTTC. The encoded protein is CASSPGTSGRSGQYF. J is TRBJ2-7 and V is TRBV5-4; TRBD2 agrees at 14 bases. CDR3 length: 15 residues. With 4 bases clipped from V and 9 bases from J, the junction kept 9 bases outside the gene matches. Germline CDR1 is SGHNT and CDR2 is YYREEE (reference sequence).

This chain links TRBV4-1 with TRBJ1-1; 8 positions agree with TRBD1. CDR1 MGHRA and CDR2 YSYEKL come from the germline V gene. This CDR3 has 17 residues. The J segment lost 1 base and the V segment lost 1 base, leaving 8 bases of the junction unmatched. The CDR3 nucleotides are TGCGCCAGCAGCCAAGTAGGGCGAGGACAGGGGAACACTGAAGCTTTCTTT. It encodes CASSQVGRGQGNTEAFF.

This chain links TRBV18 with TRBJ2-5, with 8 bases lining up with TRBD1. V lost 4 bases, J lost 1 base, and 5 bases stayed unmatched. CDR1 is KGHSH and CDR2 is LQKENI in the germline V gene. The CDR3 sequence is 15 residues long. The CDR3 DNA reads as TGTGCCAGCTCACAGATAGGGACAGGCCAAGAGACCCAGTACTTC. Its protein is CASSQIGTGQETQYF.

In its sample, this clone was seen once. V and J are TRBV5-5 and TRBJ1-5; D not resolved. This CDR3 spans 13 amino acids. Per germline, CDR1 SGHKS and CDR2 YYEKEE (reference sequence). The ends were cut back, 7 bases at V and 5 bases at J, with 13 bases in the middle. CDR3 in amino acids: CASQTQADQPQHF. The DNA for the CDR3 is TGTGCCAGCCAAACCCAGGCGGATCAGCCCCAGCATTTT.

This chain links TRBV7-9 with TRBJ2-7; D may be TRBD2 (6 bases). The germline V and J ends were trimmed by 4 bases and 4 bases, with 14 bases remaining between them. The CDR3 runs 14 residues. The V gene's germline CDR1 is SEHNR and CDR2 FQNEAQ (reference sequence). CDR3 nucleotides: TGTGCCAGCAGCTCTCCAGGGAGCGGGTACGAGCAGTACTTC. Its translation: CASSSPGSGYEQYF.

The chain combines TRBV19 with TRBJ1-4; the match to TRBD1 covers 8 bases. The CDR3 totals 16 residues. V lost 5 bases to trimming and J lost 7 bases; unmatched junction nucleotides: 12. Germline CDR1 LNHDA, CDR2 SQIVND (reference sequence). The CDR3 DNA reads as TGTGCCAGTAGTCTGCCGACAGGGGTCAGACTTGAAAAACTGTTTTTT. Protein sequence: CASSLPTGVRLEKLFF.

CDR3 sequence reads: CASSPWERPIGGYTF. CDR3 DNA sequence: TGTGCCAGCAGCCCTTGGGAGAGGCCGATCGGTGGCTACACCTTC. The rearrangement uses TRBV5-4 and TRBJ1-2; D ambiguous. The V and J ends lost 4 bases and 7 bases respectively, with 20 bases between them. Germline CDR1 is SGHNT and CDR2 is YYREEE (reference sequence). CDR3 length equals 15 residues.

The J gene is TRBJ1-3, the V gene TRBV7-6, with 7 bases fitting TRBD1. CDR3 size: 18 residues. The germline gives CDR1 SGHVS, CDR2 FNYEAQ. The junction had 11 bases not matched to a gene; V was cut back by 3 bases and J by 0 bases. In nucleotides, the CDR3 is TGTGCCAGCAGCTTGGGAATGACAGGGCCTGGCTCTGGAAACACCATATATTTT. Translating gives CASSLGMTGPGSGNTIYF.

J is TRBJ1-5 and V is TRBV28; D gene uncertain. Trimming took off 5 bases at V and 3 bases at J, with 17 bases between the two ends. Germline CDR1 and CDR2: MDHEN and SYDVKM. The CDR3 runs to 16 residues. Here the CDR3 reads CASSLDLQSLNQPQHF. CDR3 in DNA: TGTGCCAGCAGTCTCGATCTACAGTCTCTCAATCAGCCCCAGCATTTT.

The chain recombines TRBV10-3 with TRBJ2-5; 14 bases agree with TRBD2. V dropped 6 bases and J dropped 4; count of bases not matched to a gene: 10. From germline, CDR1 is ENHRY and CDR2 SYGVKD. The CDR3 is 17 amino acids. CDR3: CAISAPGLAGVGETQYF. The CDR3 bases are TGTGCCATCAGCGCACCGGGACTAGCGGGAGTCGGAGAGACCCAGTACTTC.

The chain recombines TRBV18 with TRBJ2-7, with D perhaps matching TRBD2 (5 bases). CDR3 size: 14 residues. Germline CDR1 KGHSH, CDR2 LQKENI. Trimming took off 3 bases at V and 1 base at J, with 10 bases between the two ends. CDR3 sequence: CASSPSGVSYEQYF. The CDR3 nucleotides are TGTGCCAGCTCACCGTCCGGGGTTTCCTACGAGCAGTACTTC.

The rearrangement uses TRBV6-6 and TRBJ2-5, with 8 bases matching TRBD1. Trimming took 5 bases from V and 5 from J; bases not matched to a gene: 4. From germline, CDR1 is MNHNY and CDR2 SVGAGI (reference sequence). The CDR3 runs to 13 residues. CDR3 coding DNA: TGTGCCAGCAGTCCGGACAGGGCGGAGACCCAGTACTTC. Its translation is CASSPDRAETQYF.

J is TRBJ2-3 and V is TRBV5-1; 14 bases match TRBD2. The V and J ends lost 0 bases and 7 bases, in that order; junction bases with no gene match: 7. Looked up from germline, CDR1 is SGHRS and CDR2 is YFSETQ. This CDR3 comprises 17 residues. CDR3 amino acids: CASSLATSGRGQYTQYF. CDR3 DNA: TGCGCCAGCAGCTTGGCGACTAGCGGGAGGGGACAATATACGCAGTATTTT.

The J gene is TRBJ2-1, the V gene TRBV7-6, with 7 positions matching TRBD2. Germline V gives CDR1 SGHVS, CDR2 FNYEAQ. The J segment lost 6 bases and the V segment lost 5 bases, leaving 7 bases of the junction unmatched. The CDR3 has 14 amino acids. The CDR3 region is CASSLAGVGNEQFF. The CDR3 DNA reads TGTGCCAGCAGCCTCGCGGGAGTGGGCAATGAGCAGTTCTTC.

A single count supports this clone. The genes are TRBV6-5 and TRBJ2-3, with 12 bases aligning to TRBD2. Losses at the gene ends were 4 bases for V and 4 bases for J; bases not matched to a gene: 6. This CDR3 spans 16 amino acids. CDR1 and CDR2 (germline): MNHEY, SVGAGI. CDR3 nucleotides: TGTGCCAGCAGTTCATGGACTAGCGGGACCGCAGATACGCAGTATTTT. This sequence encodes CASSSWTSGTADTQYF.